One sample yielded the 24 T cell receptor beta chains listed below, sequenced in a study of sequential checkpoint blockade in melanoma. Generated by immunoSEQ multiplex PCR, the TCRdb table keeps only in-frame clones and is missing some. In the table there are around 30,000 clones, 86% of which are singletons. Treatment in this sample: randomized to nivolumab then ipilimumab (arm A) or the reverse (arm B). The sequenced sample was CD8+ T cells sorted from blood (inferred from file names), obtained from a patient given nivolumab and ipilimumab in sequence. These receptors originate from a human donor with melanoma.

V gene TRBV29-1 combines with J gene TRBJ2-3; 7 bases line up with TRBD2. Trimming took 1 base from V and 2 from J; bases not matched to a gene: 9. There are 16 residues in the CDR3. The V gene's germline CDR1 is SQVTM and CDR2 ANQGSEA. The CDR3 protein is CSVEGVRGTLTDTQYF. The CDR3 DNA reads TGCAGCGTTGAAGGCGTGCGGGGGACGCTCACAGATACGCAGTATTTT.

This clone turned up a few times. Other DNA variants within this sample encode the same CDR3. This rearrangement joins TRBV27 to TRBJ1-5, with a weak D call TRBD1 (6 bases). The V end lost 6 bases, the J end lost 2 bases, and 11 bases lay between the germline ends. The CDR3 runs 14 residues. Per the germline V gene, CDR1 is MNHEY and CDR2 is SMNVEV (reference sequence). CDR3 DNA sequence: TGTGCCAGCAGCCCCCGACAGGGCAATCAGCCCCAGCATTTT. Protein product: CASSPRQGNQPQHF.

The chain combines TRBV5-8 with TRBJ2-7, with D possibly matching TRBD1 (6 bases). The germline CDR1 and CDR2 sequences are SGHTS and YDEGEE. The CDR3 contains 13 residues. The V end lost 2 bases, the J end lost 4 bases, and 10 bases lay between the germline ends. The CDR3 protein is CASSLQGHYEQYF. DNA for the CDR3: TGTGCCAGCAGCTTACAGGGTCATTACGAGCAGTACTTC. The entire variable domain, with the rest obtained from reference TRBV5-8 and TRBJ2-7, is as follows: EAGVTQSPTHLIKTRGQQATLRCSPISGHTSVYWYQQALGLGLQFLLWYDEGEERNRGNFPPRFSGRQFPNYSSELNVNALELEDSALYLCASSLQGHYEQYFGPGTRLTVT.

The chain couples TRBV11-2 to TRBJ2-7; D is possibly TRBD1 (6 bases). The ends were cut back, 4 bases at V and 6 bases at J, with 19 bases in the middle. This CDR3 is 15 amino acids long. Looked up from germline, CDR1 is SGHAT and CDR2 is FQNNGV. CDR3 nucleotides: TGTGCCAGCAGCTCCGTGGGAACAGGGTGGGGCGAGCAGTACTTC. Its protein is CASSSVGTGWGEQYF. Supplemented by reference TRBV11-2 and TRBJ2-7, the full variable domain reads EAGVAQSPRYKIIEKRQSVAFWCNPISGHATLYWYQQILGQGPKLLIQFQNNGVVDDSQLPKDRFSAERLKGVDSTLKIQPAKLEDSAVYLCASSSVGTGWGEQYFGPGTRLTVT.

CDR3 loop: CSTRGGTEKLFF. Here the CDR3 DNA reads TGCAGCACCCGGGGGGGGACTGAAAAACTGTTTTTT. The chain links TRBV29-1 to TRBJ1-4, with D perhaps matching TRBD1 (5 bases). CDR1 SQVTM and CDR2 ANQGSEA come from the germline V gene. The CDR3 has 12 amino acids. V shed 8 bases and J shed 7 bases, with 14 bases lying between them.

J is TRBJ1-1 and V is TRBV19; 12 nucleotides agree with TRBD1. This CDR3 contains 16 residues. CDR1 is LNHDA and CDR2 is SQIVND in the germline V gene (reference sequence). V was pared by 4 bases and J by 3 bases, with 6 bases of the junction left unmatched. CDR3 sequence (DNA): TGTGCCAGTAGTAACGGGGACAGGGGGCGGGACACTGAAGCTTTCTTT. Protein product: CASSNGDRGRDTEAFF.

In regard to this clone: Lacking the conserved final phenylalanine or tryptophan, this CDR3 likely reflects a read error. The rearrangement joins TRBV6-5 to TRBJ1-1; the match to TRBD1 covers 9 bases. V shed 6 bases and J 5 bases; nucleotides not matched to a gene: 4. The CDR3 is 13 residues long. Germline assignment: CDR1 MNHEY and CDR2 SVGAGI. Here the CDR3 reads CASRGQGRTEAFL. The CDR3 nucleotides read TGTGCCAGCAGAGGACAGGGGCGGACTGAAGCTTTCCTT.

The rearrangement uses TRBV10-2 and TRBJ2-7; 7 bases map to TRBD2. From germline, CDR1 is WSHSY and CDR2 SAAADI. V shed 11 bases, J shed 5 bases, and the junction held 9 bases outside the gene matches. The CDR3 extends over 12 amino acids. The CDR3 is CAGGREMHEQYF. Here the CDR3 DNA reads TGCGCCGGTGGGAGGGAGATGCACGAGCAGTACTTC.

This sequence joins TRBV10-3 and TRBJ2-7; TRBD2 aligns across 8 bases. Germline V gene sequence: CDR1 ENHRY, CDR2 SYGVKD. Germline trimming cut 4 bases from V and 2 bases from J; bases unmatched to any gene: 7. This CDR3 is built from 15 residues. As DNA, the CDR3 is TGTGCCATCAGTGTTGGCGGGGGGCACCCCTACGAGCAGTACTTC. This codes for CAISVGGGHPYEQYF.

This sequence joins TRBV29-1 and TRBJ2-7; 8 bases map to TRBD1. The CDR3 is 13 amino acids. From germline, CDR1 is SQVTM and CDR2 ANQGSEA. Losses at the gene ends were 6 bases for V and 2 bases for J; bases not matched to a gene: 6. CDR3 protein: CSVGTGHTYEQYF. CDR3 nucleotide sequence: TGCAGCGTGGGGACAGGACATACCTACGAGCAGTACTTC.

CDR3 protein: CASSRERGGANVLTF. CDR3 DNA: TGCGCCAGCAGCCGAGAAAGGGGTGGGGCCAACGTCCTGACTTTC. The chain links TRBV4-1 to TRBJ2-6; possibly TRBD1 for D (5 bases). Trimming shortened V by 4 bases and J by 3 bases, and 10 bases separated the two germline ends. The CDR3 extends over 15 amino acids. Germline V lookup: CDR1 MGHRA, CDR2 YSYEKL.

The rearrangement uses TRBV7-2 and TRBJ2-3, with unresolved D. Trimming shortened V by 4 bases and J by 2 bases, and 7 bases separated the two germline ends. Germline lookup yields CDR1 SGHTA and CDR2 FQGNSA. The CDR3 runs 13 residues. Written as DNA, the CDR3 is TGTGCCAGCAGCTCACCTATCACAGATACGCAGTATTTT. Translation: CASSSPITDTQYF.

The chain links TRBV29-1 to TRBJ2-1; 12 nucleotides agree with TRBD2. Germline CDR1 and CDR2: SQVTM and ANQGSEA. With V trimmed by 4 bases and J by 7 bases, 2 bases remained unmatched. This CDR3 has 13 residues. CDR3: CSVGLAGVNEQFF. CDR3 DNA: TGCAGCGTTGGACTAGCGGGAGTTAATGAGCAGTTCTTC.

The chain carries TRBV7-9 and TRBJ1-5; tentative D call: TRBD1 (6 bases). The CDR3 is 12 residues long. V lost 5 bases and J 5 bases, leaving 7 bases between the germline ends. CDR1 is SEHNR, CDR2 FQNEAQ, per germline (reference sequence). The CDR3 here is CASSPGDQPQHF. CDR3 coding DNA: TGTGCCAGCAGCCCAGGGGATCAGCCCCAGCATTTT.

The V and J genes are TRBV5-1 and TRBJ2-7; D possibly corresponds to TRBD2 (6 bases). This CDR3 contains 16 residues. Germline V CDR1 and CDR2: SGHRS, YFSETQ. Trimming took 0 bases from V and 0 from J, leaving 13 bases between them. The CDR3, as DNA: TGCGCCAGCAGCTTGGGCCGGGGACTTTCCTCCTACGAGCAGTACTTC. It translates to CASSLGRGLSSYEQYF.

This chain links TRBV10-1 with TRBJ2-3; TRBD2 is a possible D gene (6 bases). CDR1 is WNHNN, CDR2 SYGVQD, per germline (reference sequence). V was pared by 2 bases and J by 6 bases, with 15 bases between. The CDR3 is made up of 15 amino acids. CDR3 bases: TGCGCCAGCAGTGAGGTAGCGGTCCCCGGGGATACGCAGTATTTT. It yields the protein CASSEVAVPGDTQYF.

In this sample, this clone turned up once. The rearrangement links TRBV13 to TRBJ1-2; maybe TRBD1 (6 bases). Germline values: CDR1 PRHDT, CDR2 FYEKMQ (reference sequence). The ends were cut back, 5 bases at V and 4 bases at J, with 8 bases in the middle. The CDR3 is made up of 12 amino acids. The chain's CDR3 is CASSIQGYGYTF. In DNA, the CDR3 is TGTGCCAGCAGCATACAGGGCTATGGCTACACCTTC.

This clone has only one observation. This sequence joins TRBV7-6 and TRBJ2-7, with 7 nucleotides matching TRBD1. Germline CDR1 and CDR2: SGHVS and FNYEAQ. This CDR3 is built from 14 residues. Trimming took 5 bases from V and 2 from J; bases not matched to a gene: 6. The CDR3: CASSPLQGAYEQYF. CDR3 DNA: TGTGCCAGCAGCCCACTCCAGGGGGCCTACGAGCAGTACTTC. Filled out from reference TRBV7-6 and TRBJ2-7, the complete variable domain reads GAGVSQSPRYKVTKRGQDVALRCDPISGHVSLYWYRQALGQGPEFLTYFNYEAQQDKSGLPNDRFSAERPEGSISTLTIQRTEQRDSAMYRCASSPLQGAYEQYFGPGTRLTVT.

The chain joins TRBV28 to TRBJ2-7; 10 bases match TRBD2. CDR1 and CDR2 (germline): MDHEN, SYDVKM. This CDR3 contains 20 residues. The junction had 19 bases not matched to a gene; V was cut back by 2 bases and J by 3 bases. The CDR3 DNA sequence: TGTGCCAGCAGTTTAACTATCGTCTCCCCCCTGGGACTAGCGATCTACGAGCAGTACTTC. This gives the protein CASSLTIVSPLGLAIYEQYF.

The CDR3 bases are TGTGCCAGCAGCACTTCCGGGACAGGGGCCTACCCGGGGGGCGGGGAGCTGTTTTTT. It codes for CASSTSGTGAYPGGGELFF. The chain carries TRBV2 and TRBJ2-2, with 10 bases fitting TRBD1. V dropped 6 bases and J dropped 7; count of bases not matched to a gene: 20. The CDR3 has 19 amino acids. The germline gives CDR1 SNHLY, CDR2 FYNNEI.

A single count supports this clone. The V gene is TRBV27, the J gene TRBJ2-1, with D possibly matching TRBD1 (6 bases). CDR1 and CDR2 (germline): MNHEY, SMNVEV (reference sequence). CDR3 length: 14 amino acids. Trimming pared 9 bases from V and 4 bases from J, leaving 16 bases between. As DNA, the CDR3 is TGTGCCAGTTCAAAGGGACAAGCTTACAATGAGCAGTTCTTC. It encodes CASSKGQAYNEQFF.

The chain recombines TRBV25-1 with TRBJ1-1; D ambiguous. V was shortened by 4 bases and J by 7 bases, with 10 bases between the two germline ends. Germline V gives CDR1 MGHDK, CDR2 SYGVNS. The CDR3 is 12 residues long. CDR3 DNA sequence: TGTGCCAGCAGTGTATGGGGAGATGAAGCTTTCTTT. It codes for CASSVWGDEAFF.

This clone has only a few counts. The CDR3 reads CASSDGETGADTQYF. The CDR3 DNA follows: TGTGCCAGCAGTGATGGGGAGACAGGGGCCGATACGCAGTATTTT. V and J are TRBV6-4 and TRBJ2-3; 8 bases match TRBD1. This CDR3 comprises 15 residues. Germline-derived CDR1 and CDR2 are MRHNA and SNTAGT. Trimming at V came to 3 bases and at J to 6 bases, leaving 8 bases not matched to a gene.

This clone was counted only a few times. The chain joins TRBV13 to TRBJ2-7, with a weak D call TRBD1 (7 bases). Germline lookup yields CDR1 PRHDT and CDR2 FYEKMQ (reference sequence). The V end was cut by 0 bases, the J end by 0 bases, with 15 bases between. CDR3 length: 17 residues. The CDR3 region is CASSLGPAGGLSYEQYF. The CDR3 DNA sequence: TGTGCCAGCAGCTTAGGCCCGGCAGGGGGGCTCTCCTACGAGCAGTACTTC.